The 29 T cell receptor beta chains listed next were all sequenced from one sample in a study of OX40 agonist ivuxolimab in advanced cancers. Libraries were prepared through the immunoSEQ multiplex PCR assay. TCRdb took over this immuneACCESS table, retaining in-frame rearrangements with V and J assigned. Such tables are incomplete; in checked studies, under half of the missing clones stem from an unresolved V gene, and the remainder is unexplained. The sample table holds 70,000 to 75,000 clones, of which about four fifths were seen once. 5% of the sample rests with the top ten. This specimen consisted of CD4+ or CD8+ T cells sorted from blood, obtained in a trial of the OX40 agonist ivuxolimab. Receptors were obtained from an adult with an advanced solid tumor such as melanoma, head and neck, liver or kidney cancer.

This chain uses TRBV5-1 with TRBJ2-2; D unclear. Germline assignment: CDR1 SGHRS and CDR2 YFSETQ. Trimming removed 3 bases from V and 1 base from J, with 4 bases in between. The CDR3 has 13 residues. The CDR3 nucleotides read TGCGCCAGCAGCTCCGGGAACACCGGGGAGCTGTTTTTT. Translated, it gives CASSSGNTGELFF.

The chain combines TRBV2 with TRBJ1-1; perhaps TRBD1 as D (5 bases). The CDR3 is made up of 14 amino acids. Between the trimmed V and J ends, which lost 4 bases and 6 bases, there was a span of 15 bases. Germline CDR1 is SNHLY and CDR2 is FYNNEI. The CDR3 sequence: CASSGSVGGAEAFF. The CDR3 nucleotides are TGTGCCAGCAGTGGATCAGTGGGGGGGGCTGAAGCTTTCTTT.

V and J are TRBV6-4 and TRBJ2-1; unclear D gene. The germline V gene has CDR1 MRHNA and CDR2 SNTAGT. The CDR3 is made up of 11 amino acids. The V end was cut by 3 bases, the J end by 9 bases, with 6 bases between. The CDR3 loop is CASSESSEQFF. CDR3 nucleotides: TGTGCCAGCAGTGAAAGTAGTGAGCAGTTCTTC.

Only a few counts were recorded for this clone. The chain joins TRBV4-3 to TRBJ1-6; 10 positions match TRBD1. J gave up 10 bases and V 4 bases, and 7 bases lay outside the gene matches. Germline V lookup: CDR1 LGHNA, CDR2 YSLEER. The CDR3 loop spans 15 amino acids. CDR3 nucleotides: TGCGCCAGCAGCCCTGGACAGGGGGTCCGGTCACCCCTCCACTTT. It is translated as CASSPGQGVRSPLHF.

This chain links TRBV29-1 with TRBJ2-2; D not certain. V lost 1 base, J lost 0 bases, and 6 bases lay in between. Germline V gene lookup returns CDR1 SQVTM and CDR2 ANQGSEA. This CDR3 has 14 amino acids. CDR3 in amino acids: CSVEGRTNTGELFF. DNA for the CDR3: TGCAGCGTTGAAGGACGGACGAACACCGGGGAGCTGTTTTTT.

The rearrangement links TRBV5-8 to TRBJ2-3, with D unclear. The CDR3 is 13 amino acids. Trimming left V 4 bases short and J 5 bases short, with 11 bases between. The germline V gene encodes CDR1 SGHTS and CDR2 YDEGEE. The CDR3 reads CASSPQPGDTQYF. The CDR3 DNA follows: TGTGCCAGCAGCCCCCAACCGGGAGATACGCAGTATTTT. Variable domain in full (rest from reference TRBV5-8 and TRBJ2-3): EAGVTQSPTHLIKTRGQQATLRCSPISGHTSVYWYQQALGLGLQFLLWYDEGEERNRGNFPPRFSGRQFPNYSSELNVNALELEDSALYLCASSPQPGDTQYFGPGTRLTVL.

The chain is built from TRBV2 and TRBJ2-3, with TRBD2 identical over 9 bases. J was trimmed by 5 bases and V by 7 bases; bases with no gene match: 10. The CDR3 covers 15 residues. Germline CDR1 reads SNHLY; CDR2 reads FYNNEI. The CDR3 spells CASMLGGGAGDTQYF. CDR3 in DNA: TGTGCCAGCATGTTGGGCGGGGGGGCCGGAGATACGCAGTATTTT. Based on the CDR3 plus reference TRBV2 and TRBJ2-3, the full variable domain is EPEVTQTPSHQVTQMGQEVILRCVPISNHLYFYWYRQILGQKVEFLVSFYNNEISEKSEIFDDQFSVERPDGSNFTLKIRSTKLEDSAMYFCASMLGGGAGDTQYFGPGTRLTVL.

The chain carries TRBV29-1 and TRBJ1-1; D ambiguous. CDR1 is SQVTM, CDR2 ANQGSEA, per germline. V shed 7 bases and J shed 3 bases, with 15 bases lying between them. The length of the CDR3 is 13 residues. The CDR3: CSAAILGDTEAFF. CDR3 nucleotides: TGCAGCGCTGCCATCCTGGGCGACACTGAAGCTTTCTTT.

The J gene is TRBJ1-2, the V gene TRBV9; no clear D gene. This CDR3 is built from 14 residues. From germline, CDR1 is SGDLS and CDR2 YYNGEE. The V and J ends lost 4 bases and 7 bases respectively, with 17 bases between them. Written as DNA, the CDR3 is TGTGCCAGCAGCCCTCAGCCTTTGGAGACTGGCTACACCTTC. Translated, it gives CASSPQPLETGYTF.

The chain couples TRBV28 to TRBJ2-7, with 13 bases fitting TRBD2. J gave up 7 bases and V 7 bases, and 4 bases lay outside the gene matches. The CDR3 extends over 13 amino acids. CDR1 and CDR2 from the germline V gene are MDHEN and SYDVKM. This chain's CDR3 is CASISGLAGEQYF. CDR3 in DNA: TGTGCCAGCATCTCGGGACTAGCGGGAGAGCAGTACTTC.

V is TRBV5-6 and J is TRBJ1-2; 7 bases fit TRBD1. The ends lost 0 bases at V and 2 bases at J; junction bases unmatched: 16. This CDR3 is 19 amino acids long. Germline lookup yields CDR1 SGHDT and CDR2 YYEEEE. The CDR3, as DNA: TGTGCCAGCAGCTTGGCTGATATACAGGGGAAAACACAGAACTATGGCTACACCTTC. The encoded protein is CASSLADIQGKTQNYGYTF.

This clone was observed once. The chain links TRBV7-9 to TRBJ2-3; 11 positions match TRBD2. Germline V gene data show CDR1 as SEHNR and CDR2 as FQNEAQ (reference sequence). The CDR3 is 16 amino acids. Losses at the gene ends were 5 bases for V and 0 bases for J; bases not matched to a gene: 4. The CDR3 DNA reads as TGTGCCAGCAGCCCCCGGACTAGCGGGAGCACAGATACGCAGTATTTT. This encodes CASSPRTSGSTDTQYF.

The V and J genes are TRBV5-1 and TRBJ1-4, with a possible D match to TRBD1 (6 bases). Per the germline V gene, CDR1 is SGHRS and CDR2 is YFSETQ. V lost 4 bases to trimming and J lost 7 bases, with 17 bases between them. CDR3 length: 15 residues. The CDR3 reads CASSPRTDSSEKLFF. CDR3 nucleotide sequence: TGCGCCAGCAGCCCCAGGACAGACTCTAGTGAAAAACTGTTTTTT.

This rearrangement joins TRBV21-1 to TRBJ2-5; TRBD1, the table's D call, was not compared with the DNA. TRBV21-1 corresponds to a pseudogene. The length of the CDR3 is 14 residues. The CDR3 DNA sequence: TGTGCCAGCAGCAAATCACAGGGGCAAGAGACCCAGTACTTC. This encodes CASSKSQGQETQYF.

This sequence joins TRBV7-3 and TRBJ2-3; 7 nucleotides line up with TRBD2. The CDR3 loop spans 16 amino acids. The ends lost 3 bases at V and 1 base at J; junction bases unmatched: 7. Germline V gene data show CDR1 as SGHTA and CDR2 as FQGTGA. In DNA, the CDR3 is TGTGCCAGCAGCTTGGGAGCGGGGTCGGGCACAGATACGCAGTATTTT. It codes for CASSLGAGSGTDTQYF.

The sample holds one count of this clone. This chain joins TRBV7-2 and TRBJ1-2; D is undetermined. The V end was cut by 0 bases, the J end by 4 bases, with 12 bases between. This CDR3 is 15 amino acids long. Germline CDR1 is SGHTA and CDR2 is FQGNSA. For the CDR3, the DNA is TGTGCCAGCAGCTTAGCGGCGCAGGTTATCTATGGCTACACCTTC. Residues: CASSLAAQVIYGYTF.

The chain recombines TRBV6-5 with TRBJ2-7; TRBD1 agrees at 9 bases. The CDR3 covers 14 residues. V lost 10 bases and J lost 5; bases outside the gene matches: 12. CDR1 is MNHEY, CDR2 SVGAGI, per germline. As DNA, the CDR3 is TGTGCCACCAAATCCGGGACAGGGAGCCACGAGCAGTACTTC. It is translated as CATKSGTGSHEQYF.

With respect to this clone: Other DNA sequences of this sample code for an identical CDR3. The chain is built from TRBV6-6 and TRBJ2-7, with D perhaps given as TRBD1 or TRBD2 (5 bases each). Germline V CDR1 and CDR2: MNHNY, SVGAGI (reference sequence). The CDR3 totals 15 residues. V dropped 0 bases and J dropped 1 base, with 10 bases sitting between them. The DNA of the CDR3 is TGTGCCAGCAGTTACTCGGGGGAATCATCCTACGAGCAGTACTTC. It specifies CASSYSGESSYEQYF.

The CDR3 bases are TGTGCCAGCTCACCCGTCGGACTAGCGGGAGCTTCGGTCAAAAACATTCAGTACTTC. Protein sequence: CASSPVGLAGASVKNIQYF. The gene calls are TRBV18 and TRBJ2-4; 13 bases agree with TRBD2. The CDR3 is 19 amino acids. V dropped 3 bases and J dropped 3; count of bases not matched to a gene: 11. Germline V gene lookup returns CDR1 KGHSH and CDR2 LQKENI.

This clone was seen a handful of times. J is TRBJ2-7 and V is TRBV29-1; TRBD1 matches at 10 bases. After removal of 7 bases from V and 3 bases from J, the junction contained 9 bases not matched to a gene. The CDR3 has 14 residues. Germline loops: CDR1 SQVTM, CDR2 ANQGSEA. Here the CDR3 reads CSAQWGTGDYEQYF. The DNA of the CDR3 is TGCAGCGCCCAGTGGGGGACAGGGGACTACGAGCAGTACTTC.

The V gene is TRBV2, the J gene TRBJ1-4; possible D gene TRBD1, 6 bases. The CDR3 is 14 residues long. V was shortened by 8 bases and J by 6 bases, with 16 bases between the two germline ends. The germline CDR1 and CDR2 sequences are SNHLY and FYNNEI. The CDR3 DNA reads TGTGCCAGCCTCGGAGCGGGGGCGGATGAAAAACTGTTTTTT. Residues: CASLGAGADEKLFF. Variable domain in full (rest from reference TRBV2 and TRBJ1-4): EPEVTQTPSHQVTQMGQEVILRCVPISNHLYFYWYRQILGQKVEFLVSFYNNEISEKSEIFDDQFSVERPDGSNFTLKIRSTKLEDSAMYFCASLGAGADEKLFFGSGTQLSVL.

The V call is TRBV15, the J call TRBJ2-7, with a tentative D call TRBD2 (6 bases). Per germline, CDR1 LNHNV and CDR2 YYDKDF (reference sequence). Trimming cost V 6 bases and J 5 bases, with 8 bases left between them. The CDR3 runs to 11 residues. CDR3 loop: CATSSGNEQYF. In DNA, the CDR3 is TGTGCCACCAGTAGCGGAAACGAGCAGTACTTC.

This clone was detected a few times. The chain couples TRBV6-1 to TRBJ1-1, with unresolved D. Per germline, CDR1 MNHNS and CDR2 SASEGT. The ends were cut back, 2 bases at V and 5 bases at J, with 12 bases in the middle. The CDR3 runs 14 residues. CDR3 in DNA: TGTGCCAGCAGTGAATTCACGGCCGAGACTGAAGCTTTCTTT. Its translation: CASSEFTAETEAFF.

The chain uses TRBV11-2 and TRBJ2-2; tentative D call: TRBD1 (5 bases). Trimming stripped 0 bases from V and 5 bases from J, with 10 bases between. Germline lookup yields CDR1 SGHAT and CDR2 FQNNGV. The CDR3 consists of 15 residues. In DNA form, the CDR3 reads TGTGCCAGCAGCTTAGAGGCAGGGTCGACCGGGGAGCTGTTTTTT. Protein sequence: CASSLEAGSTGELFF.

The CDR3 nucleotides are TGTGCCAGCAGTTACAGTCCCGCGAAGGGTTCACCCCTCCACTTT. As protein: CASSYSPAKGSPLHF. The V call is TRBV6-5, the J call TRBJ1-6; D is undetermined. V was trimmed by 2 bases and J by 9 bases, leaving 14 bases between them. Germline CDR1 is MNHEY and CDR2 is SVGAGI. The CDR3 is 15 residues long.

The chain joins TRBV11-2 to TRBJ2-7, with D possibly being TRBD1 or TRBD2 (6 bases each). CDR3 length equals 16 residues. V dropped 7 bases and J dropped 1 base, with 20 bases sitting between them. CDR1 is SGHAT, CDR2 FQNNGV, per germline. This chain's CDR3 is CASTPLGGGGSYEQYF. The CDR3 coding sequence is TGTGCCAGCACTCCCCTAGGCGGAGGGGGGTCCTACGAGCAGTACTTC.

CDR3 loop: CATSRDMLLEGVVRTEAFF. The CDR3 DNA is TGTGCCACCAGCAGAGATATGTTGTTGGAGGGTGTAGTTAGGACTGAAGCTTTCTTT. V is TRBV15 and J is TRBJ1-1; D is ambiguous. The CDR3 is made up of 19 amino acids. CDR1 LNHNV and CDR2 YYDKDF come from the germline V gene (reference sequence). V was shortened by 0 bases and J by 5 bases, with 25 bases between the two germline ends. The whole variable domain, filled in from reference TRBV15 and TRBJ1-1, reads DAMVIQNPRYQVTQFGKPVTLSCSQTLNHNVMYWYQQKSSQAPKLLFHYYDKDFNNEADTPDNFQSRRPNTSFCFLDIRSPGLGDTAMYLCATSRDMLLEGVVRTEAFFGQGTRLTVV.

The chain uses TRBV7-9 and TRBJ2-3; perhaps TRBD1 as D (6 bases). Germline loops: CDR1 SEHNR, CDR2 FQNEAQ (reference sequence). The V gene lost 6 bases and the J gene lost 0 bases, with 16 bases spanning the gap. CDR3 length: 16 amino acids. Here the CDR3 DNA reads TGTGCCAGCAGTCCCCGGACAGAACCTAGCACAGATACGCAGTATTTT. The encoded protein is CASSPRTEPSTDTQYF.

The chain couples TRBV7-9 to TRBJ2-2; D not resolved. The V and J ends lost 6 bases and 5 bases respectively, with 10 bases between them. CDR3 length: 13 amino acids. CDR1 and CDR2 (germline): SEHNR, FQNEAQ (reference sequence). The CDR3 loop is CASSHTETGELFF. DNA of the CDR3: TGTGCCAGCAGTCATACAGAGACCGGGGAGCTGTTTTTT.